The entry that follows covers one TCR beta chain sequence. A junction boundary mismatches the germline segment, possibly from a read error. The data are from a study of post-analysis software for immune sequencing data. Included in the TCR beta cDNA libraries were unique molecular identifiers. TCRdb ran MiXCR on the PCR reads and lists one entry per CDR3 protein. The sample includes hundreds of thousands of distinct CDR3 sequences, less than 35% of them seen just once. The sequenced material came from blood. This sequence originates from a girl aged 5-17 years with multiple sclerosis.

The CDR3 here is CSARDRLAVSTDTRYF. The CDR3 bases are TGCAGTGCTAGAGATCGTCTAGCCGTTAGTACAGATACGCGGTATTTT. The rearrangement joins TRBV20-1 to TRBJ2-3, with D perhaps matching TRBD2 (5 bases). The CDR3 spans 16 residues. CDR1 and CDR2 (germline): DFQATT, SNEGSKA (reference sequence).